This entry describes one T cell receptor (beta chain). The junction shows a germline mismatch at one end, possibly a read error. The data were taken from a study of blood T cell repertoires in COVID-19. Study background: Italy, Spain and the United States were the sources of the convalescent and acute COVID-19 samples. The cDNA or gDNA used as material had been derived from T cells, B-cell-depleted T cells, or PBMCs.

Looked up from germline, CDR1 is MNHNS and CDR2 is SASEGT. The CDR3 sequence is 17 residues long. Study processing details: Counts of nucleated cells, estimated from reference gene primer amplification, were obtained. Profiled with immunoSEQ multiplex PCR; TCRdb holds only in-frame clones, not every one. D and trimming were read from the DNA, whereas the V and J calls and clone size are those reported in that table. The repertoire holds roughly 220,000 clones, approximately 83% seen once, with about 2.9% in the top ten. The chain employs TRBV6-1 and TRBJ2-5, with 11 nucleotides matching TRBD2. Sequencing was performed on peripheral blood. This TCR came from a woman aged 25-40 years who had recovered from COVID-19. CDR3 coding DNA: TGTGCCAGCACTGAAATAGCGGGAGGGCCTTATTTGGAGACCCAGTACTTC. This translates into CASTEIAGGPYLETQYF.